Described below is a single T cell receptor beta chain sequence and its context. As yet, its antigen is unknown. This table comes from immunoSEQ multiplex PCR, and its TCRdb copy is limited to in-frame clones, with some not included. The sample holds fewer than 1.6 million clones, 98% to 99% seen once. Healthy and HIV-negative, the adult donors had no recent acute infections or vaccinations. CD4+ cells were split into CD45RA+ naive and CD45RA-negative memory subsets. The source of the sample is a study of shared clonotypes between healthy human individuals. Study-wide results and caveats: In general, naive subsets displayed greater estimated richness than memory subsets did. It was only blood that was sampled, and tissue repertoires likely differ.

The sequenced material came from naive CD4+ T cells sorted from blood. As for subset: CD45RA+ positively selected. The clonotype was recovered from a man younger than 40 in good health.

The CDR3 region has the DNA TGTGCCAGCAGCAACAGCGGGACTGATGAGCAGTACTTC. Its protein is CASSNSGTDEQYF. V is TRBV5-4 and J is TRBJ2-7, with 7 nucleotides matching TRBD2. Per the germline V gene, CDR1 is SGHNT and CDR2 is YYREEE (reference sequence). The CDR3 contains 13 residues. The V segment lost 4 bases and the J segment 7 bases; nucleotides outside the gene matches: 8.